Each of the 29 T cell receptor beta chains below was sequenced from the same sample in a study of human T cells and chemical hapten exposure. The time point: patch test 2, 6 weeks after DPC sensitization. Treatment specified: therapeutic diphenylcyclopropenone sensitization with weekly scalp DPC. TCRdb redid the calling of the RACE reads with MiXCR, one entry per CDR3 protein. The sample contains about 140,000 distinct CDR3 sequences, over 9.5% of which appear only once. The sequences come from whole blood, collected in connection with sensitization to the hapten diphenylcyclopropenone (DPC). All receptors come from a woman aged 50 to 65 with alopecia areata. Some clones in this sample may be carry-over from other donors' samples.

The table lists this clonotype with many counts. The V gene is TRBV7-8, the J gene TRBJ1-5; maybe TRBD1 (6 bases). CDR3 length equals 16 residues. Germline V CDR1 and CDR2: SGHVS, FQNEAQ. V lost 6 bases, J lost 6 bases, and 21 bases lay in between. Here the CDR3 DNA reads TGTGCCAGCAGTTTGGCCCGCAGGGGAGGGGGTCAGCCCCAGCATTTT. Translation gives CASSLARRGGGQPQHF.

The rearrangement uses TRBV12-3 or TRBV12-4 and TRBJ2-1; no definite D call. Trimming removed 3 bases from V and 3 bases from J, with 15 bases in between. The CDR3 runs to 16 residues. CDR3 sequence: CASSFLVANDYNEQFF. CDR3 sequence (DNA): TGTGCCAGCAGTTTCCTGGTGGCGAACGACTACAATGAGCAGTTCTTC.

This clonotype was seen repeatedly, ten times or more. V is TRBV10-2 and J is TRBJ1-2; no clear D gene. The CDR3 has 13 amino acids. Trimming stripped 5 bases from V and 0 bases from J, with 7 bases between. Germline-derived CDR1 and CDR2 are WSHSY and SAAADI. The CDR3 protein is CASSSTSNYGYTF. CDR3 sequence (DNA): TGCGCCAGCAGTTCTACTTCTAACTATGGCTACACCTTC.

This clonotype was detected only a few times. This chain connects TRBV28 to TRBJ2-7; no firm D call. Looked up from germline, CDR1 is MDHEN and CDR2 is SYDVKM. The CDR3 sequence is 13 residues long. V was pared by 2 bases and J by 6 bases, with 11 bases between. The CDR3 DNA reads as TGTGCCAGCAGTTTAGTCCACGAGGCCGAGCAGTACTTC. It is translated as CASSLVHEAEQYF.

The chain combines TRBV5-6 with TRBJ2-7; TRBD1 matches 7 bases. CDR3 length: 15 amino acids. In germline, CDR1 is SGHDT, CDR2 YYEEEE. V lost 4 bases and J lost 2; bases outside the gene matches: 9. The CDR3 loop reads CASSLRGQAAYEQYF. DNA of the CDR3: TGTGCCAGCAGCCTGAGGGGGCAGGCAGCCTACGAGCAGTACTTC.

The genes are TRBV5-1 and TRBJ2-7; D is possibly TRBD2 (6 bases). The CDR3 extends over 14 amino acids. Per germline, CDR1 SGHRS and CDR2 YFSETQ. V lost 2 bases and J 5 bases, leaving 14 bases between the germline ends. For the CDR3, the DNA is TGCGCCAGCAGCTTCCGAGCGGCGGGGAACGAGCAGTACTTC. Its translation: CASSFRAAGNEQYF. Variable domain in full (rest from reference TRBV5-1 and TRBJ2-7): KAGVTQTPRYLIKTRGQQVTLSCSPISGHRSVSWYQQTPGQGLQFLFEYFSETQRNKGNFPGRFSGRQFSNSRSEMNVSTLELGDSALYLCASSFRAAGNEQYFGPGTRLTVT.

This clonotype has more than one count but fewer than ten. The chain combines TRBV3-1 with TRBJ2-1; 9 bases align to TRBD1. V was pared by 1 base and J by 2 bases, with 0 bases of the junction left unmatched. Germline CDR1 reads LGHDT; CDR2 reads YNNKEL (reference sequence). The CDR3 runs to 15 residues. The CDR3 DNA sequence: TGTGCCAGCAGCCAAGGGGACAGGGCCTACAATGAGCAGTTCTTC. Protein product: CASSQGDRAYNEQFF.

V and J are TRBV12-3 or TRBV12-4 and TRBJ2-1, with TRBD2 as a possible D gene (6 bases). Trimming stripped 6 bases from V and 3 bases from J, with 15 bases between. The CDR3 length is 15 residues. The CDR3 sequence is CASRTTGGGYNEQFF. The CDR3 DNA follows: TGTGCCAGCAGAACCACCGGGGGTGGCTACAATGAGCAGTTCTTC.

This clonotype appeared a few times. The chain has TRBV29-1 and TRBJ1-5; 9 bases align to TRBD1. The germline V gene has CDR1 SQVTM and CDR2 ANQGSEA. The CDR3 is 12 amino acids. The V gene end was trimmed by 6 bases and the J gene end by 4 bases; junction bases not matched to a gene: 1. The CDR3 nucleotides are TGCAGCGTCGGGACAGGGAATCAGCCCCAGCATTTT. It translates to CSVGTGNQPQHF.

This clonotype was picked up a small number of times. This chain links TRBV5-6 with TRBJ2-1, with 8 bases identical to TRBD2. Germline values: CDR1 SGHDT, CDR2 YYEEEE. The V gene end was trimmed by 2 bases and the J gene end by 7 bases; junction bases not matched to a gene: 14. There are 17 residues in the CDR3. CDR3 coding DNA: TGTGCCAGCAGCTTACGGGCGAACATAGCGGGACGGAATGAGCAGTTCTTC. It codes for CASSLRANIAGRNEQFF.

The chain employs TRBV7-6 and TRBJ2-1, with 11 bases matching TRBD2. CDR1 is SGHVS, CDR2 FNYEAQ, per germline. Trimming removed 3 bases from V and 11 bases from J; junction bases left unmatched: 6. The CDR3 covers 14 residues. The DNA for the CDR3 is TGTGCCAGCAGCTTGACTAGCGGGGCCCCTAAGCAGTTCTTC. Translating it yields CASSLTSGAPKQFF.

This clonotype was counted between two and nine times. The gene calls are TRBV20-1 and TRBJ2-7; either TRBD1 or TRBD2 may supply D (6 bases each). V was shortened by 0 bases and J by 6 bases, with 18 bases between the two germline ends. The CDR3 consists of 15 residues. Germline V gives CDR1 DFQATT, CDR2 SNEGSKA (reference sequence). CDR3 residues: CSAREAGGPLAEQYF. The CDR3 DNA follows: TGCAGTGCTAGAGAGGCCGGGGGCCCCCTCGCCGAGCAGTACTTC.

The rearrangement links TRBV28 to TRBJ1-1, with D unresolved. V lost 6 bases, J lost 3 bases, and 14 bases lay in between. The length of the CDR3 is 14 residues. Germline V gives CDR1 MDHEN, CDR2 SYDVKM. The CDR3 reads CASSPVKGHTEAFF. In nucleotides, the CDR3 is TGTGCCAGCAGCCCAGTAAAGGGTCACACTGAAGCTTTCTTT.

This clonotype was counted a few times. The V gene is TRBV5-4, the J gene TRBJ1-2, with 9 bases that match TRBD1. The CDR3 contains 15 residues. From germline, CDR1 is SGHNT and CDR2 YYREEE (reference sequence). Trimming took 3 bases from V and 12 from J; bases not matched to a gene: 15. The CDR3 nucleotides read TGTGCCAGCAGCTCCGGACAGGGGCGAAGACTGGTTAACACCTTC. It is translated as CASSSGQGRRLVNTF.

CDR3 bases: TGCGCCAGCAATAAGGACGGATATCCCACAGATACGCAGTATTTT. Translated: CASNKDGYPTDTQYF. This sequence joins TRBV5-1 and TRBJ2-3; D unclear. From germline, CDR1 is SGHRS and CDR2 YFSETQ. This CDR3 is 15 amino acids long. The V and J ends lost 6 bases and 2 bases respectively, with 16 bases between them.

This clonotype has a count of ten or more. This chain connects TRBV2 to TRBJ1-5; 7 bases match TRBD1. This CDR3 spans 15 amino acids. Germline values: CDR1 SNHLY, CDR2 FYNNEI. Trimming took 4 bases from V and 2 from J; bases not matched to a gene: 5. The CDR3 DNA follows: TGTGCCAGCAGTGTCCTCGGACAGGGCAATCAGCCCCAGCATTTT. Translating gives CASSVLGQGNQPQHF.

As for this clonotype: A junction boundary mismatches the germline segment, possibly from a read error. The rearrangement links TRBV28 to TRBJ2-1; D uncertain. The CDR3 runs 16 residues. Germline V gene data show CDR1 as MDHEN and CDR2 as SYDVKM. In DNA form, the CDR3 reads TGTGCCAGCAGTTCGATTAGGTCCTTCTCCCACAATGAGCAGTTCTTC. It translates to CASSSIRSFSHNEQFF.

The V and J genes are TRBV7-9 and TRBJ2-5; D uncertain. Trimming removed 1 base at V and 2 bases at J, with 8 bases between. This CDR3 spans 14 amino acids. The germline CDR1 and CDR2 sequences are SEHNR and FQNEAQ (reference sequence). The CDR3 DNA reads TGTGCCAGCAGCTTAGTCAGGCAGCAAGAGACCCAGTACTTC. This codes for CASSLVRQQETQYF.

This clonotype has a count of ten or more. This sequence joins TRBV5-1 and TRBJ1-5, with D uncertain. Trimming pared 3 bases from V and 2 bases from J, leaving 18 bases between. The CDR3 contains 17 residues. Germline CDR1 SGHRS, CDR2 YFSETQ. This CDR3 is CASSSGGVSRGNQPQHF. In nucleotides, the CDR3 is TGCGCCAGCAGCTCGGGAGGCGTCAGTAGGGGCAATCAGCCCCAGCATTTT.

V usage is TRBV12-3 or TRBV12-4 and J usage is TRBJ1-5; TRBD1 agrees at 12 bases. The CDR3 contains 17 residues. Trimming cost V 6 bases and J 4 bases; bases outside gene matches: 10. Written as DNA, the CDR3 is TGTGCCAGCAGAGGACTAGGGACAGGGGGCCGAAATCAGCCCCAGCATTTT. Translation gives CASRGLGTGGRNQPQHF.

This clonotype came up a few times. CDR3 sequence: CSVEVSATDTQYF. As DNA, the CDR3 is TGCAGCGTTGAAGTGTCAGCCACAGATACGCAGTATTTT. This sequence joins TRBV29-1 and TRBJ2-3, with unresolved D. Deletions cut 1 base from V and 2 bases from J, with 7 bases between. The CDR3 loop spans 13 amino acids. Germline assignment: CDR1 SQVTM and CDR2 ANQGSEA.

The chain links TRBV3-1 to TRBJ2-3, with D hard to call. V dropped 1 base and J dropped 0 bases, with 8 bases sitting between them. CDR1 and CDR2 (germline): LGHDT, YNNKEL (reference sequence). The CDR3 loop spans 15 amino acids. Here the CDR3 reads CASSQGQGSTDTQYF. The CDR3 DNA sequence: TGTGCCAGCAGCCAAGGACAAGGAAGCACAGATACGCAGTATTTT.

CDR3 DNA sequence: TGTGCCAGCAGTTTCCGGACAACAGAGACCCAGTACTTC. Amino acids: CASSFRTTETQYF. The rearrangement links TRBV7-8 to TRBJ2-5; tentative D call: TRBD1 (5 bases). Germline V gene sequence: CDR1 SGHVS, CDR2 FQNEAQ. Trimming left V 6 bases short and J 4 bases short, with 12 bases between. This CDR3 spans 13 amino acids. Variable domain in full (rest from reference TRBV7-8 and TRBJ2-5): GAGVSQSPRYKVAKRGQDVALRCDPISGHVSLFWYQQALGQGPEFLTYFQNEAQLDKSGLPSDRFFAERPEGSVSTLKIQRTQQEDSAVYLCASSFRTTETQYFGPGTRLLVL.

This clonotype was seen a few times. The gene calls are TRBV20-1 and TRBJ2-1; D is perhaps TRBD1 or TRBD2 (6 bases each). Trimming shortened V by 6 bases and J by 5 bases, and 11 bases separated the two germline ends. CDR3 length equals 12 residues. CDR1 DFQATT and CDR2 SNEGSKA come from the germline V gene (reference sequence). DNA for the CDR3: TGCAGTGCACGGCGGGACAACAATGAGCAGTTCTTC. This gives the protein CSARRDNNEQFF.

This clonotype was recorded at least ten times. This CDR3 is CAGGWGGQPQHF. The CDR3 coding sequence is TGTGCCGGAGGGTGGGGTGGACAGCCCCAGCATTTT. J is TRBJ1-5 and V is TRBV6-2 or TRBV6-3; no clear D gene. Trimming stripped 11 bases from V and 7 bases from J, with 15 bases between. Germline CDR1 MNHEY, CDR2 SVGEGT. The CDR3 sequence is 12 residues long.

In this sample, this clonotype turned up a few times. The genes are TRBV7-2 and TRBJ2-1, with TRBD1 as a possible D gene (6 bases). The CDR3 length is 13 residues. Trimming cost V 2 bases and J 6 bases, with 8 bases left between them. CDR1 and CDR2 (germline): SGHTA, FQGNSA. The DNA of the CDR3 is TGTGCCAGCAGCTTACTCAGGGGCAATGAGCAGTTCTTC. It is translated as CASSLLRGNEQFF.

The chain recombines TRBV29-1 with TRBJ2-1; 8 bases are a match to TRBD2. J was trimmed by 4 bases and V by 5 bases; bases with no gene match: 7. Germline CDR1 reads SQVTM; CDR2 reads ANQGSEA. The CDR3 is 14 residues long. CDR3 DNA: TGCAGCGTTAGACCGGGAGGGGAATACAATGAGCAGTTCTTC. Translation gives CSVRPGGEYNEQFF.

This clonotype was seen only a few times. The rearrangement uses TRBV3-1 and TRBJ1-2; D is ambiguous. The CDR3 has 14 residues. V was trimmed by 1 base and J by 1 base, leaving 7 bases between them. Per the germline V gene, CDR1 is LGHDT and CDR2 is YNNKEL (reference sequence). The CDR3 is CASSQGAGNYGYTF. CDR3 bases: TGTGCCAGCAGCCAAGGAGCCGGTAACTATGGCTACACCTTC.

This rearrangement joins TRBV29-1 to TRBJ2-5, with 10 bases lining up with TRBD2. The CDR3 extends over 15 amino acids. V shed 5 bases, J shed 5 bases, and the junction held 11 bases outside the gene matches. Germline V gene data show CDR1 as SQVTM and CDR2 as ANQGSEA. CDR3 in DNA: TGCAGCGTTCTACTACTAGCGGGACGGGGGGAGACCCAGTACTTC. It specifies CSVLLLAGRGETQYF.